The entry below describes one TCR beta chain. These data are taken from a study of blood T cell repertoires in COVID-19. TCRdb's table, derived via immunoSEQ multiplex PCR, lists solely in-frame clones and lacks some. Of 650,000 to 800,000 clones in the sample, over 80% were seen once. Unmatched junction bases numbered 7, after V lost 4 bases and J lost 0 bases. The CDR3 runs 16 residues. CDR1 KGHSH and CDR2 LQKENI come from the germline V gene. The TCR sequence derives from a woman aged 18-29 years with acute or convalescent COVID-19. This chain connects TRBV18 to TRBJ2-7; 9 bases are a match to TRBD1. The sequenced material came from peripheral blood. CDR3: CASSLGTGTSSYEQYF. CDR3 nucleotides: TGTGCCAGCTCACTCGGGACAGGGACGAGCTCCTACGAGCAGTACTTC.